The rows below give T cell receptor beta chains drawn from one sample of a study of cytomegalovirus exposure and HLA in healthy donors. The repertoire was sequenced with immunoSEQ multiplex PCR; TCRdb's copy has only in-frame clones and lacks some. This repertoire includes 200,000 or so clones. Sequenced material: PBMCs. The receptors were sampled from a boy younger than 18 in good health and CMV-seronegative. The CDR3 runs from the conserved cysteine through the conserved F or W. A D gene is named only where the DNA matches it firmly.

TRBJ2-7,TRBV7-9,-,TGTGCCAGCAGCTTACCAGGGCTCTACGAGCAGTACTTC,CASSLPGLYEQYF
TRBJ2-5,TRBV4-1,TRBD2,TGCGCCAGCACCCCACTAGCGGGGGGGCAAGAGACCCAGTACTTC,CASTPLAGGQETQYF
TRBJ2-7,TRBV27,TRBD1,TGTGCCAGCAGTTCCGACTACAGGGGCTCCTACGAGCAGTACTTC,CASSSDYRGSYEQYF
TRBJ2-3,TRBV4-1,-,TGCGCCAGCAGCCAAGTGGTAGTATTGGTCGCAGATACGCAGTATTTT,CASSQVVVLVADTQYF
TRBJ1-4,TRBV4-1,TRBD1,TGCGCCAGCAGCCAACCTAAGGGGGCACCCAATGAAAAACTGTTTTTT,CASSQPKGAPNEKLFF
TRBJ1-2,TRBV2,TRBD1,TGTGCCAGCAGTGGGCAGGCAGAGGGACAGGCATATGGCTACACCTTC,CASSGQAEGQAYGYTF
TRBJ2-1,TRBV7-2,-,TGTGCCAGCAGCTTTTCAGGGGAGAATGAGCAGTTCTTC,CASSFSGENEQFF
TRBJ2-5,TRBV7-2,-,TGTGCCAGCAGCTTAGTGGTGGCAGGGGGGCGTGAGACCCAGTACTTC,CASSLVVAGGRETQYF
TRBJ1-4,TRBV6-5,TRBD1,TGTGCCAGCAGTTTCCGGACAGGCCGGAATGAAAAACTGTTTTTT,CASSFRTGRNEKLFF
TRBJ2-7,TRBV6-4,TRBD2,TGTGCCAGCAGGCCAAAGCGGGGGAGTCGACAAAGACATACCTACGAGCAGTACTTC,CASRPKRGSRQRHTYEQYF
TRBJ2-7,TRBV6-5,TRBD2,TGTGCCAGCAGTCCCCGACTAGCGGACTCCTACGAGCAGTACTTC,CASSPRLADSYEQYF
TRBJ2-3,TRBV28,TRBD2,TGTGCCAGCAGCCGACCGGGACTAGCCCAATCGGATACGCAGTATTTT,CASSRPGLAQSDTQYF
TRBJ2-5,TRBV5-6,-,TGTGCCAGCAGCTTGGAACAGCAAGAGACCCAGTACTTC,CASSLEQQETQYF
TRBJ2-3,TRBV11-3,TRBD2,TGTGCCAGCAGCTTAAGGAGCGGGGGGGTCACAGATACGCAGTATTTT,CASSLRSGGVTDTQYF
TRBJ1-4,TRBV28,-,TGTGCCAGCAGCCCGAGCGGGGCTAATGAAAAACTGTTTTTT,CASSPSGANEKLFF
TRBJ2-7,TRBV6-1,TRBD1,TGTGCCAGCAGCGTTAGGACAGGGGTAATGAACGAGCAGTACTTC,CASSVRTGVMNEQYF
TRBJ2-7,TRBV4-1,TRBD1,TGCGCCAGCAGCCAAGAACCCGGGACAGGGCTTGGGTACGAGCAGTACTTC,CASSQEPGTGLGYEQYF
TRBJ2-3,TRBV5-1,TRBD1,TGCGCCACCCGGACAGGGGGGGAGCCAGATACGCAGTATTTT,CATRTGGEPDTQYF
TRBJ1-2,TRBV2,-,TGTGCCAGCAGGCGGGGCAGCTACACCTTC,CASRRGSYTF
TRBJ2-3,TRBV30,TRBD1,TGTGCCTGGAGTTCAGGACAGGGGGCTAGCACAGATACGCAGTATTTT,CAWSSGQGASTDTQYF
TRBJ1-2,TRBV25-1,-,TGTGCCAGCAGTGTTCTAAGGACGGAGGGGTATGGCTACACCTTC,CASSVLRTEGYGYTF
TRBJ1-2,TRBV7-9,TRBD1,TGTGCCAGCAGCCCCCCGGGACAGGCGTCTTCTGGCTATGGCTACACCTTC,CASSPPGQASSGYGYTF
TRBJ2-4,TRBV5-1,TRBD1,TGCGCCAGCAGCTTAGGAGACAGGGGCAAAAACATTCAGTACTTC,CASSLGDRGKNIQYF
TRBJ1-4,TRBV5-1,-,TGCGCCAGCAGCTTGGTTAGTACGGATGAAAAACTGTTTTTT,CASSLVSTDEKLFF
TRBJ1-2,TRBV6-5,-,TGTGCCACACGACAGGTTAACTATGGCTACACCTTC,CATRQVNYGYTF
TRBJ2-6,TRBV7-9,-,TGTGCCAGCAGCTCCGTGCAGGGAAGGACGTCCGGGGCCAACGTCCTGACTTTC,CASSSVQGRTSGANVLTF
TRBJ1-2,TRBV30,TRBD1,TGTGCCTGGGAAAAGACAGGGGGCATCGAGAACTATGGCTACACCTTC,CAWEKTGGIENYGYTF
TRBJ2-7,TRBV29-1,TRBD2,TGCAGCGCAGGTGAACCGACGGCTCCGGGACTAGCGGGGTCCTACCTTCTCTACGAGCAGTACTTC,CSAGEPTAPGLAGSYLLYEQYF
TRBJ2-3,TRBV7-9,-,TGTGTCACCCCAAGCAGGCTTTCGTTAGATACGCAGTATTTT,CVTPSRLSLDTQYF
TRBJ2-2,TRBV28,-,TGTGCCAGCGGATCAAGGGGTTCCGGGGAGCTGTTTTTT,CASGSRGSGELFF
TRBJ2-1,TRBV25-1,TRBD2,TGTGCCAGCAGTGATGAGCGGGGGGGCCGGAATGAGCAGTTCTTC,CASSDERGGRNEQFF
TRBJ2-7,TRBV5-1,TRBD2,TGCGCCAGCAGTGGGCGGGGGACCTACGAGCAGTACTTC,CASSGRGTYEQYF
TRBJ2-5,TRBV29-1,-,TGTGCAGGCGCCCAAGAGACCCAGTACTTC,CAGAQETQYF
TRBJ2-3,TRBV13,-,TGTGCCAGCAGCGTATCGAAACGGGGGTTCACAGATACGCAGTATTTT,CASSVSKRGFTDTQYF
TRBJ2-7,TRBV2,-,TGTGCCAGCTCCTGGCCGAGGGAAAAAGATAGCGAGCAGTACTTC,CASSWPREKDSEQYF
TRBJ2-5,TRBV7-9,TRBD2,TGTGCCAGCAGCTTTGGACTAGCGGGGAAGGAGACCCAGTACTTC,CASSFGLAGKETQYF
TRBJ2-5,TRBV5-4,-,TGTGCCAGCAGCTCCCCGGGCAGGGCAGAGACCCAGTACTTC,CASSSPGRAETQYF
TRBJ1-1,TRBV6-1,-,TGTGCCAGCAGTGAACGTGGAGGGGACACTGAAGCTTTCTTT,CASSERGGDTEAFF
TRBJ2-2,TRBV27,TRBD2,TGTGCCAGCAGTCCTCGTGGAGCGGGGGGGGTCGGGGAGCTGTTTTTT,CASSPRGAGGVGELFF
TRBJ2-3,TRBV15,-,TGTGCCACCAGCAGAGATCGGACAGGCACAGATACGCAGTATTTT,CATSRDRTGTDTQYF
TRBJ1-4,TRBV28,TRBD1,TGTGCCAGCAGCACACCTTGGACAGGGGGGGATGAAAAACTGTTTTTT,CASSTPWTGGDEKLFF
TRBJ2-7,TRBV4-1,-,TGCGCCAGCAGCCCTATAGACAACTCCTACGAGCAGTACTTC,CASSPIDNSYEQYF
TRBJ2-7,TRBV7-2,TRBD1,TGTGCCAGCAGCTTGGGACCGGGACAGGGGAGCGAGCAGTACTTC,CASSLGPGQGSEQYF
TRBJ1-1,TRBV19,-,TGTGCCAGTAATAAGGGGATTAACACTGAAGCTTTCTTT,CASNKGINTEAFF
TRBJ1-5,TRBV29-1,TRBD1,TGCAGCGTAGGACAGGGGGCGGGTCAGCCCCAGCATTTT,CSVGQGAGQPQHF